Below, one TCR beta chain is given with its context. This clonotype was observed a handful of times. The antigen this receptor binds is unknown. Per-base quality was not reported, and no clone a single base away is much larger than it. The 40 or so donors, aged roughly 6 to 95 years, were systemically healthy Caucasian individuals from Russia. Around 9.8 milliliters of peripheral blood were collected from each donor into EDTA-treated Vacutainer tubes. Ficoll-Paque density-gradient centrifugation was used to isolate PBMCs, with at least 6.5 million per sample. Total RNA, at least 6 micrograms per sample, was extracted from PBMCs with Trizol reagent. For every donor, an aliquot of PBMCs went through flow cytometry to measure the percentages of naive CD45RAhigh/CD27high T cells. The entry originates in a study of blood T cells in healthy people across ages (dated by TCRdb to between 2014 and 2017). Notes on the research overall: In model experiments, template switching captured about one uniquely barcoded TCR beta cDNA molecule for every two T cells. To track age-related changes in TCR beta repertoire diversity, the study relied on deep sequencing normalized with unique cDNA molecular identifiers. Donors of different ages were randomly distributed across sequencing lanes to avoid experimental bias. The study analyzed two additional independent replicas of 1 million unique cDNA reads from the same blood draw for two donors, one aged 18 to 30 and one aged 80 or older. Donors were grouped into four age groups: young (average approximately 16 years), middle-aged (roughly 40), aged (about 60) and long-lived (around 80).

Trimming at the junction amounts to 2 bases on V and 10 bases on J, and the germline ends lie 15 bases apart. Reading from cysteine to phenylalanine, the CDR3 counts 13 amino acids. The read is trimmed to its CDR3 DNA, 39 bases read in frame from base 1. Looking up the germline V gene (reference sequence) yields CDR1 DFQATT and CDR2 SNEGSKA. To prepare the library, 5' RACE was applied. The sequencer listed for this sample is Illumina HiSeq 2500. A second about 7 to 11 cycle PCR used a sample-barcoded 5' primer and a J-beta primer mix. Each TCR beta cDNA molecule received a unique molecular identifier from a template-switch 5' adaptor carrying 12 random nucleotides. Each sample yielded at least 2.5 million CDR3-containing paired-end reads. The Mint cDNA synthesis kit, primed by a TRBC-specific oligonucleotide, was used to synthesize first-strand cDNA from all RNA. Following uracil-DNA glycosylase treatment, all cDNA underwent a first 18-cycle PCR with the universal primers M1SS and BC2_uni_R. In the paper's pipeline: For normalization, 1 million high-quality reads, each with a distinct molecular identifier, were randomly selected from each sample. Instead of being binned into consensus sequences, reads with shared molecular identifiers were discarded. MiTCR, with a Q25 quality threshold and the strictest error-elimination algorithm, was used for CDR3 identification, clonotype clustering and error correction. A nonparametric unseen species model using Euler transformation provided a lower-bound estimate of total TCR beta diversity. The public reads were quality trimmed at Q25 with fastp and then assembled into clones with MiXCR by TCRdb, keeping productive beta chains. Each CDR3 protein appears once, grouped with its most common genes and DNA. These V and J calls rely on TCRdb rather than the paper's analysis. The sample records about 640,000 distinct CDR3 sequences, roughly 31% of which are singletons. The leading ten clones occupy approximately 14% of the sample.

What the study reported, not specific to this receptor: Estimates of total diversity from one million sequenced T cells were regarded as lower bounds and underestimates. Since profiling was done on bulk unsorted PBMCs, naive and antigen-experienced compartments could not be conclusively compared. There was a strong correlation between observed TCR beta diversity and the percentage of naive T cells measured by flow cytometry. Compared with the aged group, the long-lived group had more naive CD4+ T cells, fewer expanded clones and increased TCR diversity, a pattern suggesting age selection. Because the CMV infection status of the donors was unknown, age-related changes in expanded clonotypes may potentially have been confounded. Observed TCR beta diversity per million T cells fell roughly linearly with age, and a significant reduction was already apparent by age around 40.

Sequencing used blood. The V gene is TRBV20-1 and the J gene is TRBJ2-1, with no D gene named confidently. This sequence originates from an elderly woman in good health. The bases read TGCAGTGCTAGACAACCGGATCTGAACGAGCAGTTCTTC. Its translation reads: CSARQPDLNEQFF.